This is a list of T cell receptor beta chains from one sample in a study of blood T cell repertoires in COVID-19. Repertoires were generated with immunoSEQ multiplex PCR, while TCRdb's copy carries only in-frame clones and drops some. The repertoire has 130,000 to 150,000 clones, about 86% of them found once; the top ten carry more than 3.5%. Material: peripheral blood. The receptor source for this set is a woman aged 40 to 50 with acute or convalescent COVID-19. The CDR3 runs from the conserved cysteine through the conserved F or W. The order of the fields is V gene, CDR3 protein.

v_gene: TRBV14; CDR3aa: CASSQDWAKGHYEQYF
v_gene: TRBV15; CDR3aa: CATSRPLAYIPYEQYF
v_gene: TRBV6-6; CDR3aa: CASRSRGIEQYF
v_gene: TRBV28; CDR3aa: CASSPQTGYSGNTIYF
v_gene: TRBV6-6; CDR3aa: CASSYLGQGESYGYTF
v_gene: TRBV29-1; CDR3aa: CSVRGGTEAFF
v_gene: TRBV3-1/TRBV3-2; CDR3aa: CASSQASGMHGGGYTF
v_gene: TRBV30; CDR3aa: CAWSGGLGGYTF
v_gene: TRBV30; CDR3aa: CAWGQGQISDTQYF
v_gene: TRBV5-1; CDR3aa: CASSWTGGSYEQYF
v_gene: TRBV6-5; CDR3aa: CASSLQQGRSAFF
v_gene: TRBV7-3; CDR3aa: CASSMSRDRGTYNEQFF
v_gene: TRBV7-8; CDR3aa: CASSLDNLGTGELFF
v_gene: TRBV28; CDR3aa: CASSDRGKSGELFF
v_gene: TRBV5-3; CDR3aa: CARSRRDRGNTGELFF
v_gene: TRBV6-5; CDR3aa: CASSYSAGNTIYF
v_gene: TRBV5-6; CDR3aa: CASSSHRTEAFF
v_gene: TRBV18; CDR3aa: CASSPLGTERPYGYTF
v_gene: TRBV4-3; CDR3aa: CASSQESGADGELFF
v_gene: TRBV4-3; CDR3aa: CASSQVASGMSYNEQFF
v_gene: TRBV5-1; CDR3aa: CASSLGHGGEVGEQYF
v_gene: TRBV18; CDR3aa: CASSPLDSQAFF
v_gene: TRBV18; CDR3aa: CASSPLADEQFF
v_gene: TRBV7-9; CDR3aa: CASSLGLAGAADTQYF
v_gene: TRBV2; CDR3aa: CASSVFPPGLLSGNTIYF
v_gene: TRBV28; CDR3aa: CASSLGGVYEQYF
v_gene: TRBV12-1; CDR3aa: CASSLRRRGQRQNNEQFF
v_gene: TRBV7-2; CDR3aa: CASSLGGGGNEKLFF
v_gene: TRBV19; CDR3aa: CASSMGRVQEKLFF
v_gene: TRBV4-3; CDR3aa: CASSPISGGSTDTQYF
v_gene: TRBV28; CDR3aa: CASTRWTAEGYTF
v_gene: TRBV5-1; CDR3aa: CASSLGLAGGPNTQYF
v_gene: TRBV6-2/TRBV6-3; CDR3aa: CASSRRGGRGQPQHF
v_gene: TRBV14; CDR3aa: CASSQVRGNYGYTF
v_gene: TRBV6-6; CDR3aa: CASRTRERDSGYEQYF
v_gene: TRBV2; CDR3aa: CASSDEGQVNGYTF
v_gene: TRBV28; CDR3aa: CASRPTGSPPFRNTIYF
v_gene: TRBV9; CDR3aa: CASSEQGAIYEQYF
v_gene: TRBV9; CDR3aa: CASSPLGGPTYNEQFF
v_gene: TRBV5-3; CDR3aa: CARSLYGSHEGDTEAFF
v_gene: TRBV6-5; CDR3aa: CASSPRDRINQPQHF
v_gene: TRBV4-3; CDR3aa: CASSQEGGQGGFGYTF